The 17 T cell receptor beta chains below come from one sample, sequenced in a study of vaccination effects on CD4 cells after COVID-19. Antigens for these TCRs are unknown. Sequencing used immunoSEQ multiplex PCR; TCRdb keeps in-frame clones, though not all of them. The sample holds 30,000 to 35,000 clones, less than 80% seen once. Ahead of sequencing, the ViraFEST assay grew antigen-specific CD4+ T cells using viral peptide pools. Isolation of CD4+ T cells took place after 10 days of culture. The healthy vaccine recipients, who had no prior SARS-CoV-2 infection, showed negative nucleocapsid antibodies. Sequencing was performed on CD4+ T cells from PBMCs cultured with HCoV-OC43 spike peptides, taken before COVID-19 vaccination. As for subset: HCoV-OC43 spike overlapping peptide pool stimulation. These receptors all stem from a human donor who received a COVID-19 vaccine.

CDR3 sequence: CASSQDRILGGGGRSEKLFF. The CDR3 DNA is TGCGCCAGCAGCCAAGATCGGATCTTAGGAGGGGGGGGGCGATCAGAAAAACTGTTTTTT. The rearrangement links TRBV4-3 to TRBJ1-4, with D possibly TRBD1 on 6 matching bases. The V and J ends lost 0 bases and 8 bases respectively, with 28 bases between them. This CDR3 comprises 20 residues. CDR1 is LGHNA, CDR2 YSLEER, per germline.

This chain uses TRBV29-1 with TRBJ2-7; maybe TRBD2 (5 bases). There are 12 residues in the CDR3. Per germline, CDR1 SQVTM and CDR2 ANQGSEA. The germline V and J ends were trimmed by 0 bases and 2 bases, with 5 bases remaining between them. CDR3 coding DNA: TGCAGCGTTGAAGACGGGACCTACGAGCAGTACTTC. Translating it yields CSVEDGTYEQYF.

This chain connects TRBV28 to TRBJ1-1, with TRBD1 as a possible D gene (6 bases). Trimming took 1 base from V and 6 from J, leaving 12 bases between them. This CDR3 contains 14 residues. In germline, CDR1 is MDHEN, CDR2 SYDVKM. This chain's CDR3 is CASSLYLQGPEAFF. The CDR3 DNA reads TGTGCCAGCAGTTTATACCTACAGGGACCTGAAGCTTTCTTT.

This clone was counted once. V usage is TRBV3-1 (or the pseudogene TRBV3-2) and J usage is TRBJ2-7; a weak D match, TRBD2 (6 bases). Germline assignment: CDR1 LGHDT and CDR2 YNNKEL (reference sequence). CDR3 length equals 14 residues. Trimming removed 4 bases from V and 0 bases from J, with 10 bases in between. CDR3 sequence reads: CASSLSGSSYEQYF. The DNA for the CDR3 is TGTGCCAGCAGCCTTAGCGGAAGCTCCTACGAGCAGTACTTC.

V gene TRBV6-5 combines with J gene TRBJ1-2, with D perhaps TRBD1 (5 bases). CDR3 size: 12 residues. With 8 bases removed from V and 3 bases from J, the gap between germline ends came to 10 bases. From germline, CDR1 is MNHEY and CDR2 SVGAGI. CDR3 sequence reads: CASSQGHYGYTF. Here the CDR3 DNA reads TGTGCCAGCTCGCAGGGCCACTATGGCTACACCTTC.

This chain uses TRBV7-2 with TRBJ2-1; no clear D. Trimming stripped 2 bases from V and 2 bases from J, with 13 bases between. Germline CDR1 reads SGHTA; CDR2 reads FQGNSA. The CDR3 is 16 amino acids. CDR3 sequence reads: CASSLSVWSAYNEQFF. CDR3 bases: TGTGCCAGCAGCTTAAGTGTATGGAGCGCCTACAATGAGCAGTTCTTC.

This chain joins TRBV4-1 and TRBJ2-3, with D unclear. CDR3 size: 13 residues. CDR1 and CDR2 from the germline V gene are MGHRA and YSYEKL. V lost 5 bases to trimming and J lost 2 bases, with 8 bases between them. The DNA of the CDR3 is TGCGCCAGCAGCGAACACTACACAGATACGCAGTATTTT. It encodes CASSEHYTDTQYF.

V usage is TRBV29-1 and J usage is TRBJ2-1; D unclear. Deletions cut 3 bases from V and 12 bases from J, with 9 bases between. The CDR3 contains 10 residues. CDR1 and CDR2 (germline): SQVTM, ANQGSEA. The CDR3 loop reads CSVDSLGQFF. Here the CDR3 DNA reads TGCAGCGTTGATTCGCTGGGGCAGTTCTTC.

As for this clone: One end of the junction is discordant with germline, which a read error may explain. The chain recombines TRBV30 with TRBJ1-2; D unresolved. The CDR3 sequence is 8 residues long. Germline loops: CDR1 GTSNPN, CDR2 SVGIG (reference sequence). The CDR3 sequence: CALSGYTF. DNA of the CDR3: TGTGCCTTGAGTGGCTACACCTTC. Supplemented by reference TRBV30 and TRBJ1-2, the full variable domain reads SQTIHQWPATLVQPVGSPLSLECTVEGTSNPNLYWYRQAAGRGLQLLFYSVGIGQISSEVPQNLSASRPQDRQFILSSKKLLLSDSGFYLCALSGYTFGSGTRLTVV.

J is TRBJ1-2 and V is TRBV4-3; D might be TRBD1 (6 bases). The CDR3 spans 17 residues. Trimming removed 0 bases at V and 2 bases at J, with 16 bases between. The germline V gene has CDR1 LGHNA and CDR2 YSLEER. Here the CDR3 reads CASSQDYLGGTNYGYTF. The CDR3 region has the DNA TGCGCCAGCAGCCAAGATTATTTAGGGGGAACCAACTATGGCTACACCTTC.

V and J are TRBV6-2 or TRBV6-3 and TRBJ2-7; D gene ambiguous. Germline V CDR1 and CDR2: MNHEY, SVGEGT. This CDR3 is built from 14 residues. V was trimmed by 6 bases and J by 2 bases, leaving 14 bases between them. CDR3 nucleotides: TGTGCCAGCAGCCGTCTGGCACCCGCCTACGAGCAGTACTTC. Its translation: CASSRLAPAYEQYF.

This clone is a singleton in its sample. The chain carries TRBV30 and TRBJ1-1; D unresolved. V dropped 5 bases and J dropped 0 bases, with 4 bases sitting between them. Germline V gene lookup returns CDR1 GTSNPN and CDR2 SVGIG (reference sequence). There are 11 residues in the CDR3. The CDR3, as DNA: TGTGCCTGGGGGTTGAACACTGAAGCTTTCTTT. Protein product: CAWGLNTEAFF.

V and J are TRBV18 and TRBJ1-2; a possible D gene is TRBD1 (5 bases). Trimming stripped 2 bases from V and 8 bases from J, with 9 bases between. In germline, CDR1 is KGHSH, CDR2 LQKENI. The CDR3 loop spans 12 amino acids. The CDR3 nucleotides are TGTGCCAGCTCACCAGGGGACGAGGGCTACACCTTC. This gives the protein CASSPGDEGYTF.

This clone was seen a handful of times. The chain couples TRBV28 to TRBJ1-1; a weak D match, TRBD1 (5 bases). Germline V lookup: CDR1 MDHEN, CDR2 SYDVKM. The V end lost 2 bases, the J end lost 4 bases, and 8 bases lay between the germline ends. The CDR3 extends over 13 amino acids. The CDR3 DNA reads as TGTGCCAGCAGTTTACCAGGGACCACTGAAGCTTTCTTT. Translating gives CASSLPGTTEAFF.

The chain is built from TRBV4-1 and TRBJ2-7, with D possibly being TRBD1 (6 bases). The CDR3 extends over 18 amino acids. Per the germline V gene, CDR1 is MGHRA and CDR2 is YSYEKL. V dropped 0 bases and J dropped 0 bases, with 18 bases sitting between them. CDR3 DNA: TGCGCCAGCAGCCAAGAAGCCGGACAGACCAGCGGCTCCTACGAGCAGTACTTC. Its protein is CASSQEAGQTSGSYEQYF.

This chain joins TRBV18 and TRBJ1-1, with D tentatively TRBD1 (6 bases). The CDR3 has 16 residues. The V end was cut by 5 bases, the J end by 0 bases, with 16 bases between. Germline V gives CDR1 KGHSH, CDR2 LQKENI. This chain's CDR3 is CASSTYPGVLNTEAFF. The CDR3 region has the DNA TGTGCCAGCTCAACTTATCCAGGGGTCTTGAACACTGAAGCTTTCTTT.

The chain recombines TRBV29-1 with TRBJ2-7, with D perhaps matching TRBD2 (6 bases). Trimming took off 7 bases at V and 7 bases at J, with 17 bases between the two ends. The germline CDR1 and CDR2 sequences are SQVTM and ANQGSEA. The CDR3 has 12 residues. The CDR3 region is CSGGDPSREQYF. The CDR3 DNA sequence: TGCAGCGGGGGGGACCCCTCGCGGGAGCAGTACTTC.